The sequence of this T cell receptor (beta chain) was determined in a study of neurological immune-mediated disorders. Overall study results and limits: One related-CDR3 cluster, identified by phylogenetic grouping, held the repertoires of 18 of 34 multiple sclerosis patients and was a possible signature. As far as clinical or MRI features were concerned, none was associated with the multiple sclerosis repertoire cluster.

Unsorted libraries came from 2 million PBMCs stored at -80 °C. This clonotype was seen at least ten times. The antigen remains undetermined. This CDR3 region has 15 residues. Unmatched junction bases numbered 6, after V lost 5 bases and J lost 6 bases. Germline assignment: CDR1 DFQATT and CDR2 SNEGSKA (reference sequence). TCRdb itself ran the 5' RACE reads through MiXCR, one entry per CDR3 protein. The data contain approximately 60,000 distinct CDR3 sequences, around 4% of them seen just once; the ten biggest clones take up under 3%. The sequencing input was PBMCs. This clonotype was sampled from a man aged 45-60 years with multiple sclerosis. The rearrangement joins TRBV20-1 to TRBJ2-2; 13 bases are a match to TRBD2. CDR3 sequence (DNA): TGCAGTGCTTCCCGACTAGCGGGGGGTTCCGGGGAGCTGTTTTTT. Translating it yields CSASRLAGGSGELFF.